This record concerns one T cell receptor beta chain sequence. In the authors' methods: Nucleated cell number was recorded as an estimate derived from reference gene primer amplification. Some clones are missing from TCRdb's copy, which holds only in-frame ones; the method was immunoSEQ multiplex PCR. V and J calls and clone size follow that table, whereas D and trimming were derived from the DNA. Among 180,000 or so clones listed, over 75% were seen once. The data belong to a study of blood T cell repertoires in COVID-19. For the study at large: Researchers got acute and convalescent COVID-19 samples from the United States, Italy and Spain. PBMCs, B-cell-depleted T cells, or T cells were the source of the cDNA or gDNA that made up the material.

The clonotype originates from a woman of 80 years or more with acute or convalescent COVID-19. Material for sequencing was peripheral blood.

The CDR3 region is CASSYSTRGQDYEQYF. DNA for the CDR3: TGTGCCAGCAGTTACTCGACCAGGGGGCAAGACTACGAGCAGTACTTC. The genes are TRBV6-6 and TRBJ2-7; TRBD1 matches at 8 bases. CDR1 MNHNY and CDR2 SVGAGI come from the germline V gene (reference sequence). This CDR3 region has 16 residues. The V gene end was trimmed by 0 bases and the J gene end by 3 bases; junction bases not matched to a gene: 7.